The 9 T cell receptor beta chains given below trace back to one sample, sequenced in a study of T-cell reconstitution after alpha-beta-depleted transplantation in children. Unique molecular identifiers were incorporated into the prepared TCRbeta library. TCRdb reprocessed the PCR reads with MiXCR, giving one entry per CDR3 protein. Altogether roughly 490,000 distinct CDR3 sequences are present, roughly 10% being singletons, with the ten largest covering less than 15%. The sequencing used PBMCs, mostly from graft donor cells, collected 180 days after TCRalphabeta/CD19-depleted stem cell transplant. The receptors derive from a female patient under 10 years old who had a stem cell transplant for aplastic anemia, so the T cells may come from the graft donor.

This clonotype was observed a few times. The chain carries TRBV7-2 and TRBJ2-3, with 7 bases aligning to TRBD2. With 3 bases clipped from V and 3 bases from J, the junction kept 9 bases outside the gene matches. Germline V lookup: CDR1 SGHTA, CDR2 FQGNSA. The CDR3 loop spans 16 amino acids. CDR3 in DNA: TGTGCCAGCAGCTTGTGGGGGGGAGGACGAACAGATACGCAGTATTTT. Translation gives CASSLWGGGRTDTQYF.

For this clonotype: This likely stems from a read error, as it lies one base from a far larger clone. The rearrangement joins TRBV5-8 to TRBJ2-1; no clear D gene. V was cut by 0 bases and J by 5 bases, with 6 bases left in between. The CDR3 consists of 13 residues. Germline V gene lookup returns CDR1 SGHTS and CDR2 YDEGEE. CDR3 nucleotide sequence: TGTGCCAGCAGCTTGGACAGTAACAATGAGCAGTTCTTC. Its translation: CASSLDSNNEQFF.

The chain couples TRBV7-9 to TRBJ2-2, with D unresolved. The CDR3 totals 15 residues. V gave up 4 bases and J gave up 2 bases, with 11 bases separating them. Per the germline V gene, CDR1 is SEHNR and CDR2 is FQNEAQ (reference sequence). CDR3 bases: TGTGCCAGCAGCTCGCTGGGCGGAAACACCGGGGAGCTGTTTTTT. Its protein is CASSSLGGNTGELFF.

The V and J genes are TRBV28 and TRBJ1-1; unclear D gene. This CDR3 spans 13 amino acids. Between the trimmed V and J ends, which lost 2 bases and 3 bases, there was a span of 7 bases. Germline V gives CDR1 MDHEN, CDR2 SYDVKM. CDR3 protein: CASSLGQYTEAFF. The CDR3 DNA follows: TGTGCCAGCAGTTTAGGTCAGTACACTGAAGCTTTCTTT.

V and J are TRBV4-2 and TRBJ2-7; the match to TRBD2 covers 10 bases. Germline V lookup: CDR1 LGHNA, CDR2 YNFKEQ. The J segment lost 2 bases and the V segment lost 4 bases, leaving 5 bases of the junction unmatched. The CDR3 sequence is 15 residues long. CDR3 in amino acids: CASSPGLAATYEQYF. In DNA form, the CDR3 reads TGTGCCAGCAGCCCCGGACTAGCGGCCACCTACGAGCAGTACTTC.

This rearrangement joins TRBV10-1 to TRBJ1-2; no firm D call. CDR1 and CDR2 from the germline V gene are WNHNN and SYGVQD (reference sequence). The CDR3 is 13 residues long. Trimming pared 2 bases from V and 0 bases from J, leaving 4 bases between. The CDR3 reads CASSEGSNYGYTF. The CDR3 DNA follows: TGCGCCAGCAGTGAGGGATCTAACTATGGCTACACCTTC.

Only a few counts were recorded for this clonotype. The genes are TRBV29-1 and TRBJ2-1; D is unclear. V dropped 7 bases and J dropped 5 bases, with 21 bases sitting between them. Per germline, CDR1 SQVTM and CDR2 ANQGSEA. The CDR3 consists of 15 residues. CDR3 sequence: CSAALPSARDNEQFF. CDR3 coding DNA: TGCAGCGCCGCCCTACCGAGCGCTAGAGACAATGAGCAGTTCTTC.

This chain connects TRBV6-1 to TRBJ1-1; tentative D call: TRBD1 (5 bases). Trimming removed 6 bases at V and 1 base at J, with 12 bases between. The CDR3 totals 14 residues. Germline values: CDR1 MNHNS, CDR2 SASEGT. The CDR3 DNA reads as TGTGCCAGCAGAACAGGAGACACGAACACTGAAGCTTTCTTT. It yields the protein CASRTGDTNTEAFF.

This chain connects TRBV4-3 to TRBJ2-1; the match to TRBD2 covers 8 bases. V dropped 3 bases and J dropped 6; count of bases not matched to a gene: 10. Germline values: CDR1 LGHNA, CDR2 YSLEER. The CDR3 has 16 residues. CDR3 amino acids: CASSQKLAERTNEQFF. The CDR3 bases are TGCGCCAGCAGCCAGAAACTAGCGGAAAGGACCAATGAGCAGTTCTTC.